This T cell receptor (beta chain) was captured by sequencing in a study of response to subunit inactivated influenza vaccine. The CDR3 has 13 amino acids. Germline V gives CDR1 ENHRY, CDR2 SYGVKD. Trimming took off 0 bases at V and 10 bases at J, with 10 bases between the two ends. This clonotype has ten or more counts. One entry per CDR3 protein, called by TCRdb with MiXCR from the RT-PCR reads. The sample comprises fewer than 600,000 distinct CDR3 sequences, around 7.7% of which are singletons, and around 13% rests with the top ten. This clonotype was obtained from a man between 50 and 75 years old who received an inactivated influenza vaccine. This rearrangement joins TRBV10-3 to TRBJ2-1; no reliable D call. The input for sequencing was PBMCs from blood, taken roughly 24 months after vaccination. The CDR3 here is CAISESFANEQFF. The CDR3 DNA is TGTGCCATCAGTGAGTCTTTTGCGAACGAGCAGTTCTTC.